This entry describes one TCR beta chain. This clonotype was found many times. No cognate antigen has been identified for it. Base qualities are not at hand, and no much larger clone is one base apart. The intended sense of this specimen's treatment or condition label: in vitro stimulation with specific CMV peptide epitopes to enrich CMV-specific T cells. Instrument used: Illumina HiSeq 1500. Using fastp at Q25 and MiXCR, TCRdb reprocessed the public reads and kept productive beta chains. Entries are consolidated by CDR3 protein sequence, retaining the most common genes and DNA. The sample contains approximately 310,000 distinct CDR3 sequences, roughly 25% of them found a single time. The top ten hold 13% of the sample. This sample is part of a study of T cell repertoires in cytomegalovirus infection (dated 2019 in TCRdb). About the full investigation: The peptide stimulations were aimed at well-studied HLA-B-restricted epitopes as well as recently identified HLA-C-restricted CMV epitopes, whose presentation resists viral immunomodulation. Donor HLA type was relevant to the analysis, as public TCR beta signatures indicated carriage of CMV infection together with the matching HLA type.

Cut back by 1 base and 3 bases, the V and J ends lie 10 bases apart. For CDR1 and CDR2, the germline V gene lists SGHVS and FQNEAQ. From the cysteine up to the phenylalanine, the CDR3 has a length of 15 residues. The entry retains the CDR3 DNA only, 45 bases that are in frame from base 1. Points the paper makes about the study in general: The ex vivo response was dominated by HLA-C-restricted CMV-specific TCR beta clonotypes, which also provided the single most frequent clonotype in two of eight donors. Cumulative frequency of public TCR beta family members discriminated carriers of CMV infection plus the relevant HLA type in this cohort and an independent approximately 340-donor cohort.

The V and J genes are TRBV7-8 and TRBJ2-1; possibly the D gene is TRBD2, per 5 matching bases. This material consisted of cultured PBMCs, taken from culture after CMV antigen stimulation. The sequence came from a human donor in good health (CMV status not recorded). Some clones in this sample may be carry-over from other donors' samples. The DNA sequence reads TGTGCCAGCAGCTTAGAAGGACTCCTCTACAATGAGCAGTTCTTC. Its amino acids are CASSLEGLLYNEQFF.